The clone carrying this TCR beta chain was seen only a few times. Its target is unknown. These data originate in a study of beta chain features in type 1 diabetes. About the research overall: Analysis included over 100,000,000 sorted cells drawn from all samples.

V lost 4 bases and J lost 0; bases outside the gene matches: 6. This CDR3 contains 16 residues. Looked up from germline, CDR1 is SGHRS and CDR2 is YFSETQ. Study outcomes and limitations: Moderate yet significant TCRB CDR3 shortening was seen in Type 1 diabetes patients in all four CD4+ subsets.

The sequenced template was cDNA made from the entire isolated RNA. Generated by immunoSEQ multiplex PCR, the TCRdb table keeps only in-frame clones and is missing some. Here the sample spans under 300,000 clones, approximately 14% being singletons. The chain has TRBV5-1 and TRBJ2-1; TRBD2 matches 8 bases. Sample: naive CD4+ T cells from blood. This clonotype was sampled from a man between 25 and 39 years old with type 1 diabetes. The CDR3 loop reads CASSVGGGSSYNEQFF. Here the CDR3 DNA reads TGCGCCAGCAGCGTAGGCGGGGGGAGCTCCTACAATGAGCAGTTCTTC. Complete variable domain (other parts from reference TRBV5-1 and TRBJ2-1): KAGVTQTPRYLIKTRGQQVTLSCSPISGHRSVSWYQQTPGQGLQFLFEYFSETQRNKGNFPGRFSGRQFSNSRSEMNVSTLELGDSALYLCASSVGGGSSYNEQFFGPGTRLTVL.